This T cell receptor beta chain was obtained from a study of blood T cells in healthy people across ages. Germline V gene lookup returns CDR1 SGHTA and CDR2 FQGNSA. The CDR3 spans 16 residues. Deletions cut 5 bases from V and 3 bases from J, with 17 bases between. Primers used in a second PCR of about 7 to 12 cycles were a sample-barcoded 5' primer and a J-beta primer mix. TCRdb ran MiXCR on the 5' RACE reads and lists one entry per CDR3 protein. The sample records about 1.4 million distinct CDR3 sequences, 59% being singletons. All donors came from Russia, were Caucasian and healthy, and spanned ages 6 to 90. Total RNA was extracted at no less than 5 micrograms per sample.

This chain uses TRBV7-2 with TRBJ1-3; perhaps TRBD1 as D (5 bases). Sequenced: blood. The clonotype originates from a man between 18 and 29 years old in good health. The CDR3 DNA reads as TGTGCCAGCAGCCCCGGCGGGGGAATTGGTGGAAACACCATATATTTT. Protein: CASSPGGGIGGNTIYF.